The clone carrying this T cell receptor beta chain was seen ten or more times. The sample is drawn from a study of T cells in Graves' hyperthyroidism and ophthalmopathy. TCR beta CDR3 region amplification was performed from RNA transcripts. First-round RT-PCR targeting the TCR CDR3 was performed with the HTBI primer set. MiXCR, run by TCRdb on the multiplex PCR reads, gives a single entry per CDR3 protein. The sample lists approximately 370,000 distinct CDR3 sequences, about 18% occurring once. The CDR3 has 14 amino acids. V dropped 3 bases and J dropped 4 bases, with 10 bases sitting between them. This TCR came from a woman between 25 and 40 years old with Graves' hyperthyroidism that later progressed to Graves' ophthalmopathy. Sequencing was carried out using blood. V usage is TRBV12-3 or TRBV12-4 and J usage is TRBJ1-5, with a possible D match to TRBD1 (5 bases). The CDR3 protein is CASSFSGDNQPQHF. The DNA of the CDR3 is TGTGCCAGCAGTTTTTCGGGGGATAATCAGCCCCAGCATTTT.